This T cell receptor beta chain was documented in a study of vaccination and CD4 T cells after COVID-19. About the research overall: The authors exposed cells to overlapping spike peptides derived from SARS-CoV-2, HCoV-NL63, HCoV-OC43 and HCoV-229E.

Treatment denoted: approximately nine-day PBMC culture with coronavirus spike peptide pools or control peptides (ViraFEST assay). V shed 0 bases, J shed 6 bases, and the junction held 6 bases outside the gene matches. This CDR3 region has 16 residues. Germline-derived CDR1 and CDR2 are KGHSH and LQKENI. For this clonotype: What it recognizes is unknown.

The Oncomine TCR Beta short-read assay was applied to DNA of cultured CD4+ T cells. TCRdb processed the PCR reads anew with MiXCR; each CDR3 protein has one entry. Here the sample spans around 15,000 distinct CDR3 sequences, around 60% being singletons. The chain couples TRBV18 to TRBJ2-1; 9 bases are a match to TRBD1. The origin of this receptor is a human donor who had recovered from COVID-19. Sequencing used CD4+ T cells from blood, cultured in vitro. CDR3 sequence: CASSPPRGQGLNEQFF. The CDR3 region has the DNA TGTGCCAGCTCACCACCCCGGGGACAGGGTCTCAATGAGCAGTTCTTC.